There are a few counts of the clone carrying this T cell receptor beta chain. Its matching antigen is unknown. The source of the sample is a study of beta chain features in type 1 diabetes. Study details: The samples had 85 million to 140 million sorted cells examined in all.

Using CD45RO/CCR7/CD25/CD127/CD95/CD27, CD4+ naive, central memory, regulatory and stem cell-like memory cells were sorted. Study-wide results and caveats: Among all four CD4+ subsets, Type 1 diabetes patients had TCRB CDR3s that were moderately but significantly shorter. Using cDNA template may skew counts toward highly expressing activated cells.

Expressed TCRB transcripts were sequenced because the entire RNA isolate underwent reverse transcription. Profiled with immunoSEQ multiplex PCR; TCRdb holds only in-frame clones, not every one. Of more than 150,000 clones listed, 8.5% to 14% are singletons. This receptor was taken from a man in his late teens or twenties in good health. The sample comprised central memory CD4+ T cells from blood.

The CDR3 bases are TGCAGCGGGAGGCAGGGGTGGGGGAACACTGAAGCTTTCTTT. It codes for CSGRQGWGNTEAFF. This chain uses TRBV29-1 with TRBJ1-1; D perhaps matches TRBD1 (6 bases). Trimming cost V 7 bases and J 1 base, with 16 bases left between them. This CDR3 spans 14 amino acids. CDR1 and CDR2 (germline): SQVTM, ANQGSEA.